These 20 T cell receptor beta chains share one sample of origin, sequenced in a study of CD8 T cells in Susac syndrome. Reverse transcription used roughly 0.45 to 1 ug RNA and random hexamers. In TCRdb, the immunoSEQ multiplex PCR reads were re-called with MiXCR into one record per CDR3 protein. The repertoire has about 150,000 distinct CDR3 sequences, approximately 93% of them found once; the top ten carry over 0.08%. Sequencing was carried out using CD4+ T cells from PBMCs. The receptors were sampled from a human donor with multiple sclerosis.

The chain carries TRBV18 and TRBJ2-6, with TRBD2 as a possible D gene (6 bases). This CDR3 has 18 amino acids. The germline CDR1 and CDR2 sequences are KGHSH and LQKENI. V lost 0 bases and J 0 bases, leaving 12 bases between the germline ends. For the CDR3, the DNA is TGTGCCAGCTCACCACCGGGACTCTCGAACTCTGGGGCCAACGTCCTGACTTTC. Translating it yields CASSPPGLSNSGANVLTF.

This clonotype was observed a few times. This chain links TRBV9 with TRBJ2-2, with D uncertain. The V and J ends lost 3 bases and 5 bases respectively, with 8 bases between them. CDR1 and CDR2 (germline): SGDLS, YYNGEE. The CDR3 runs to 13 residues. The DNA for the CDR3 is TGTGCCAGCAGCGGAACAGTAACCGGGGAGCTGTTTTTT. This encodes CASSGTVTGELFF.

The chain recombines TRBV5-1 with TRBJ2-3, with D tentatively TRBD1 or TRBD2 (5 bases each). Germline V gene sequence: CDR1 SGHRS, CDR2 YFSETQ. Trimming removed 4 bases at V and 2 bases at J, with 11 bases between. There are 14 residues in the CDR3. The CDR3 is CASSPGDDTDTQYF. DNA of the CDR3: TGCGCCAGCAGCCCCGGGGACGACACAGATACGCAGTATTTT.

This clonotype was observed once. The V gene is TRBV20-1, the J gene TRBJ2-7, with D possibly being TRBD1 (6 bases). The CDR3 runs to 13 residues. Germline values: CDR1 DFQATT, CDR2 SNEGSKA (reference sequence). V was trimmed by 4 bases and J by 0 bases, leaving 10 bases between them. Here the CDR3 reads CSAIQGISYEQYF. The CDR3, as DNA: TGCAGTGCTATACAGGGAATCTCCTACGAGCAGTACTTC.

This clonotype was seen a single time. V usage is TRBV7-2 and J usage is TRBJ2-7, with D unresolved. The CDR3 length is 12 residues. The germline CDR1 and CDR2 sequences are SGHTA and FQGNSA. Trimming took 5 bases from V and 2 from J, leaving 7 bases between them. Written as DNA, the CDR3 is TGTGCCAGCAGCCCAGCAACCTACGAGCAGTACTTC. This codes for CASSPATYEQYF.

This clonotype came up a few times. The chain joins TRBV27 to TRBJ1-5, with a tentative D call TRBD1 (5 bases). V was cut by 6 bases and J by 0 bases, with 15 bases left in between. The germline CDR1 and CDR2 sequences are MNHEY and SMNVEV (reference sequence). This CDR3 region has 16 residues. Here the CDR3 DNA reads TGTGCCAGCAGAGTTAGGGGAGACGTTAGCAATCAGCCCCAGCATTTT. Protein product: CASRVRGDVSNQPQHF.

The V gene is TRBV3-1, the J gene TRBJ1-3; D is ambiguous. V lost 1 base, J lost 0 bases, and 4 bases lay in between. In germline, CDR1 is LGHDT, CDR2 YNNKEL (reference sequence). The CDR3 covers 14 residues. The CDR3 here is CASSQGPSGNTIYF. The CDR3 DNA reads TGTGCCAGCAGCCAAGGGCCCTCTGGAAACACCATATATTTT.

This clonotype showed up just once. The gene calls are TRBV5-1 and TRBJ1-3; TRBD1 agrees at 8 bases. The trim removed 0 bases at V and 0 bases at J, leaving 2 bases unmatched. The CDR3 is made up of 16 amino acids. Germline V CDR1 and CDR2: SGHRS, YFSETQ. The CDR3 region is CASSLGDRGSGNTIYF. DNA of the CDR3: TGCGCCAGCAGCTTGGGTGACAGGGGCTCTGGAAACACCATATATTTT.

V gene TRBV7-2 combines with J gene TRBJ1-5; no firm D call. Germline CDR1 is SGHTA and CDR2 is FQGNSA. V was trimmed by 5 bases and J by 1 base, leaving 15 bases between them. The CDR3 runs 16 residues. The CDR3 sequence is CASSPYLQTSNQPQHF. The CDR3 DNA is TGTGCCAGCAGCCCGTACCTTCAGACAAGCAATCAGCCCCAGCATTTT. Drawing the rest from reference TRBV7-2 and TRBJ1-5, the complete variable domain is GAGVSQSPSNKVTEKGKDVELRCDPISGHTALYWYRQSLGQGLEFLIYFQGNSAPDKSGLPSDRFSAERTGGSVSTLTIQRTQQEDSAVYLCASSPYLQTSNQPQHFGDGTRLSIL.

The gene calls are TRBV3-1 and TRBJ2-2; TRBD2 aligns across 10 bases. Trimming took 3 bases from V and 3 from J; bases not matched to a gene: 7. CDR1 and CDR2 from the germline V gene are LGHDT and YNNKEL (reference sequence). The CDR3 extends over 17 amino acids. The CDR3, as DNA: TGTGCCAGCAGCCACGCGACCGGACTAGCGGACACCGGGGAGCTGTTTTTT. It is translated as CASSHATGLADTGELFF.

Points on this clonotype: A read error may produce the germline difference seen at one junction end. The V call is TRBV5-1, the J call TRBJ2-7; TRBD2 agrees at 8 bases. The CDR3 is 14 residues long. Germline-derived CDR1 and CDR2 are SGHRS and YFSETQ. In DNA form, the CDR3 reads TGCGCCAGCAGACCTAGGACTAGCTCCCACGAGCAGTACTTC. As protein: CASRPRTSSHEQYF.

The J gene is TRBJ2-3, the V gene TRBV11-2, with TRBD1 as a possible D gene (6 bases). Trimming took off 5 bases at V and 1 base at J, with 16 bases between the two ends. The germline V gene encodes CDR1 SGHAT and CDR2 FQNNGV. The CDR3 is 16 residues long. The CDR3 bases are TGTGCCAGCAGCCTGGGACAATCACTACGCACAGATACGCAGTATTTT. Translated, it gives CASSLGQSLRTDTQYF.

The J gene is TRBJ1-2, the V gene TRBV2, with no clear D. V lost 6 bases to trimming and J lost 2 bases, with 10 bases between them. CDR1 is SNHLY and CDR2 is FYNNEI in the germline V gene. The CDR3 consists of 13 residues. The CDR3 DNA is TGTGCCAGCAGGTTGACACTGAACTATGGCTACACCTTC. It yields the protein CASRLTLNYGYTF. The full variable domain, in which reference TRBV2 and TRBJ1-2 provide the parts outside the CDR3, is EPEVTQTPSHQVTQMGQEVILRCVPISNHLYFYWYRQILGQKVEFLVSFYNNEISEKSEIFDDQFSVERPDGSNFTLKIRSTKLEDSAMYFCASRLTLNYGYTFGSGTRLTVV.

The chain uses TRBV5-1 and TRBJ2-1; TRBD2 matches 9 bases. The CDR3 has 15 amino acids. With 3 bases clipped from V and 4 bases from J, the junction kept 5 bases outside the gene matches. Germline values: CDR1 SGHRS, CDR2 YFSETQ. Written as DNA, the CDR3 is TGCGCCAGCAGCTCAGCGGGGGGCCCGTACAATGAGCAGTTCTTC. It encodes CASSSAGGPYNEQFF. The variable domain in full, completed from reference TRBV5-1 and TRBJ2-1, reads KAGVTQTPRYLIKTRGQQVTLSCSPISGHRSVSWYQQTPGQGLQFLFEYFSETQRNKGNFPGRFSGRQFSNSRSEMNVSTLELGDSALYLCASSSAGGPYNEQFFGPGTRLTVL.

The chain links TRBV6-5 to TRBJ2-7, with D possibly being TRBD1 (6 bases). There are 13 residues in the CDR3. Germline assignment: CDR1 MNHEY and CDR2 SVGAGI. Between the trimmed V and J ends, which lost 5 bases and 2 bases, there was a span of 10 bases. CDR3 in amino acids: CASSRTATYEQYF. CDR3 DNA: TGTGCCAGCAGTCGGACAGCTACCTACGAGCAGTACTTC.

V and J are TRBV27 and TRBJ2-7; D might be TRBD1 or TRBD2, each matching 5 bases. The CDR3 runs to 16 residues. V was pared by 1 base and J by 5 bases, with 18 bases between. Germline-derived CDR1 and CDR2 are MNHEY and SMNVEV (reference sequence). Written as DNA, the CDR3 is TGTGCCAGCAGTTTATGGGCCCCCCGAGGGGACCACGAGCAGTACTTC. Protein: CASSLWAPRGDHEQYF.

The CDR3 region has the DNA TGTGCCAGCAGCTTAGGGGCTAGTCGCGAGCAGTACTTC. Protein product: CASSLGASREQYF. V usage is TRBV7-2 and J usage is TRBJ2-7; no definite D call. The V gene's germline CDR1 is SGHTA and CDR2 FQGNSA. Trimming cost V 1 base and J 6 bases, with 10 bases left between them. The CDR3 is 13 residues long.

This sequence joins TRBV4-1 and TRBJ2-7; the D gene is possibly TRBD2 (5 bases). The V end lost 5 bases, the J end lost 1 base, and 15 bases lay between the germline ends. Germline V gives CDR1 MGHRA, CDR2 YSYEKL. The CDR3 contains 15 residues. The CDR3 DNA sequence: TGCGCCAGCAGCTCTCCCACCAGCGGTTCCTACGAGCAGTACTTC. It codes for CASSSPTSGSYEQYF.

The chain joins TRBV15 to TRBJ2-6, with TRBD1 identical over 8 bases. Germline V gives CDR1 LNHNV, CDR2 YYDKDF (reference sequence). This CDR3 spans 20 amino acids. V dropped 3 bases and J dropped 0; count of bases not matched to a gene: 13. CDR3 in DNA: TGTGCCACCAGCAGGGGGGCCCGGACAGGGTGGGGCTCTGGGGCCAACGTCCTGACTTTC. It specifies CATSRGARTGWGSGANVLTF.

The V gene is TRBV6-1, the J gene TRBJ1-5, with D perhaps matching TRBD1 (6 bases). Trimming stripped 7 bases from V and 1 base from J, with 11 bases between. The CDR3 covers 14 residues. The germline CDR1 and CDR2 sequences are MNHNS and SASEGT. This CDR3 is CASTGGGSNQPQHF. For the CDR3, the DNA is TGTGCCAGCACTGGGGGCGGGAGCAATCAGCCCCAGCATTTT.